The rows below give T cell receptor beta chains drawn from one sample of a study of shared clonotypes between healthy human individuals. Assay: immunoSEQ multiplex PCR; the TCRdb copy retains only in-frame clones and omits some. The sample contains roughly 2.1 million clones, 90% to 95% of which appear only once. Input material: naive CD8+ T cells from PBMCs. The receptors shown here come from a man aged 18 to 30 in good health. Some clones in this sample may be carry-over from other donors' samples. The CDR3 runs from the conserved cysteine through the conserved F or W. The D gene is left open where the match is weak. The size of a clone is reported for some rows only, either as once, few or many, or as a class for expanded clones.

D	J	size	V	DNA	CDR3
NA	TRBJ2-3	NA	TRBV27	TGTGCCAGCAGCACAGGACAGATCTCTAGCACAGATACGCAGTATTTT	CASSTGQISSTDTQYF
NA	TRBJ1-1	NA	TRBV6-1	TGTGCCAGCAGTGAATGGGGGGAAACTTTCTTT	CASSEWGETFF
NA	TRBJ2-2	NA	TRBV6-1	TGTGCCAGCAGTGAGTCTGGGGTCAGAGGGAACACCGGGGAGCTGTTTTTT	CASSESGVRGNTGELFF
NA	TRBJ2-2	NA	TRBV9	TGTGCCAGCAGCGTAGCAGGGTACGCCGGGGAGCTGTTTTTT	CASSVAGYAGELFF
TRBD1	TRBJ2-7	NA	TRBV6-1	TGTGCCAGCAGTGAAGGGGGGGACAGGGTGTACGAGCAGTACTTC	CASSEGGDRVYEQYF
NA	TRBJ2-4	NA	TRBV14	TGTGCCAGCAGCCAAGGGGCGACCGTGGCCAAAAACATTCAGTACTTC	CASSQGATVAKNIQYF
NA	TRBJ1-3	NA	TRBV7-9	TGTGCCAGCAGCTTAGATATCTCTGGAAACACCATATATTTT	CASSLDISGNTIYF
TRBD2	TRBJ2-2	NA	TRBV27	TGTGCCAGCAGTTTGACTAGCTACACCGGGGAGCTGTTTTTT	CASSLTSYTGELFF
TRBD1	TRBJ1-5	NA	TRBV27	TGTGCCAGCAGTTTACGGGACAGTGGACAGCCCCAGCATTTT	CASSLRDSGQPQHF
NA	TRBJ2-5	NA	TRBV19	TGTGCCAGTAGTATGACCGGGGGCACGGGGGAGACCCAGTACTTC	CASSMTGGTGETQYF
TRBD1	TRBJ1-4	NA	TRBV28	TGTGCCAGCAGGCCCCCCGGGACAGCAATTGCAACTAATGAAAAACTGTTTTTT	CASRPPGTAIATNEKLFF
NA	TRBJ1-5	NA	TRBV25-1	TGTGCCAGCAGTGAATCTCTTGGTCAGCCCCAGCATTTT	CASSESLGQPQHF
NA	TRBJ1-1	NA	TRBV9	TGTGCCAGCAGCGAGGGGAGCACAGGGAACACTGAAGCTTTCTTT	CASSEGSTGNTEAFF
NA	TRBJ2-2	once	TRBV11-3	TGTGCCAGCAGCTTAGGGTCGGGGGGGGAGCTGTTTTTT	CASSLGSGGELFF
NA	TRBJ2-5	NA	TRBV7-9	TGTGCCAGCAGCGAGGACGAAGGGACGGTTCAAGAGACCCAGTACTTC	CASSEDEGTVQETQYF
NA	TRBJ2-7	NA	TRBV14	TGTGCCAGCAGCCAAGGTCGCGGGGAAAGCTCCTACGAGCAGTACTTC	CASSQGRGESSYEQYF
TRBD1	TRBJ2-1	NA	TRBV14	TGTGCCAGCAGCCTGCCGGGACAGGGGGCTCTCAATGAGCAGTTCTTC	CASSLPGQGALNEQFF
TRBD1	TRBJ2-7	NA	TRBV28	TGTGCCAGCAGTTCGGGACAGGGGGCGGCTTGGAATTCCTACGAGCAGTACTTC	CASSSGQGAAWNSYEQYF
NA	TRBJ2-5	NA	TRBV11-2	TGTGCCAGCAGCGGAGAGACCCAGTACTTC	CASSGETQYF
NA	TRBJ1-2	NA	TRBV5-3	TGTGCCAGAAGCTTGGTCTCGGGTTTAGCTAACTATGGCTACACCTTC	CARSLVSGLANYGYTF
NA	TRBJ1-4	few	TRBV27	TGTGCCAGCAGTTCCCATACCGGGACGGATAATGAAAAACTGTTTTTT	CASSSHTGTDNEKLFF
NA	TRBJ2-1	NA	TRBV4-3	TGCGCCAGCAGCCTGGACGGTGGGGGCAATGAGCAGTTCTTC	CASSLDGGGNEQFF
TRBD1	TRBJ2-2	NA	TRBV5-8	TGTGCCAGCAGCCTCCGGGACAGGGGGTTCCTCGGGGAGCTGTTTTTT	CASSLRDRGFLGELFF
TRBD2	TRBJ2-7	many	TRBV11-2	TGTGCCAGCAGGGGAGGGCCCAACGAGCAGTACTTC	CASRGGPNEQYF
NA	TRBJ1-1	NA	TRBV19	TGTGCCAGTAGCCATGGACAGCTGAACACTGAAGCTTTCTTT	CASSHGQLNTEAFF